The clone carrying this T cell receptor (beta chain) showed up many times. In germline, CDR1 is SGHNT, CDR2 YYREEE (reference sequence). Germline trimming cut 4 bases from V and 8 bases from J; bases unmatched to any gene: 10. The CDR3 is 14 amino acids. This entry comes from a study of T cells in Graves' hyperthyroidism and ophthalmopathy. The TCR beta CDR3 regions underwent amplification using RNA transcripts as the source. When the TCR CDR3 underwent first-round RT-PCR, the HTBI primer set was used. TCRdb passed the multiplex PCR reads through MiXCR, listing each CDR3 protein once. The data show approximately 400,000 distinct CDR3 sequences, with around 16% seen just once and over 12% held by the top ten.

Input material: blood. The genes are TRBV5-4 and TRBJ1-2; TRBD1 aligns across 8 bases. This TCR was recovered from a young woman with Graves' hyperthyroidism. The CDR3 DNA sequence: TGTGCCAGCAGCCTCCGGGACAGGCGGAAAGGCTACACCTTC. Translated: CASSLRDRRKGYTF.